The rows below give T cell receptor beta chains drawn from one sample of a study of cytomegalovirus exposure and HLA in healthy donors. Sequenced by immunoSEQ multiplex PCR; TCRdb stores in-frame clones only, minus some. Its table records roughly 150,000 clones. Sequencing input: PBMCs. The receptor set was obtained from a woman in her fifties or sixties in good health and CMV-seronegative. The conserved cysteine and the conserved F or W are not part of the CDR3 here.

v_gene	j_gene	CDR3aa
TRBV18	TRBJ1-1	ASSPKGITEAF
TRBV19	TRBJ2-3	ASSIGGGIFSSTDTQY
TRBV7-9	TRBJ2-1	ASTSWAGGKDNEQF
TRBV5-1	TRBJ2-3	ASSTLARRADTQY
TRBV28	TRBJ2-1	ASSQGAAVSGSFHNEQF
TRBV7-6	TRBJ1-1	ASSPRGFVTEAF
TRBV6-5	TRBJ2-7	ASSRQGYEQY
TRBV6-1	TRBJ1-1	ASSLRTGDAF
TRBV5-1	TRBJ1-1	ASSQRLGDTEAF
TRBV4-1	TRBJ1-1	ASSQSGHLNTEAF
TRBV15	TRBJ2-7	ATSPSRVSYEQY
TRBV6-5	TRBJ1-2	ASSYGGGQGLIGYT
TRBV27	TRBJ2-5	ASNPGGSSYQETQY
TRBV2	TRBJ1-5	ASSEALPWSGGTGGGNSNQPQH
TRBV19	TRBJ2-4	ASSISRPGQSAKNIQY
TRBV6-6	TRBJ2-7	ASSYSTEVEQY
TRBV29-1	TRBJ1-4	SVVYRGRNEKLF
TRBV6-5	TRBJ2-3	ASSLLAGSADTQY
TRBV5-4	TRBJ2-3	ASSPTVSRIDTQY
TRBV27	TRBJ2-7	ASSFGPGGSYEQY
TRBV5-1	TRBJ2-3	ASSLAGGTDTQY
TRBV7-3	TRBJ2-1	ASSLSGTRSLNEQF
TRBV9	TRBJ2-1	ASSGRGSGSYNEQF
TRBV4-1	TRBJ1-2	ASSPAGAREDYGYT
TRBV7-8	TRBJ2-5	ASSPSGNQETQY
TRBV4-3	TRBJ1-2	ASSQGTGIGYT
TRBV2	TRBJ2-7	ASTEKVAGARREQY
TRBV27	TRBJ1-4	ASSLSFEYRVVVEKLF